This TCR beta chain was identified in a study of blood T cells in healthy people across ages. Findings and limits, study-wide: Estimates based on one million T cells were treated as lower bounds.

The use of a sample-barcoded 5' primer and a J-beta primer mix characterized a second PCR of roughly 7 to 11 cycles. TCRdb redid the calling of the 5' RACE reads with MiXCR, one entry per CDR3 protein. This sample yields hundreds of thousands of distinct CDR3 sequences, of which 58% are seen a single time; about 20% belongs to the top ten. In the case of this clonotype: Its target is not known.

The V end lost 6 bases, the J end lost 0 bases, and 3 bases lay between the germline ends. The CDR3 loop spans 12 amino acids. Sequences were obtained from blood. The rearrangement uses TRBV12-3 or TRBV12-4 and TRBJ1-3; D gene ambiguous. The sequence was obtained from a man aged 25-45 years in good health. The CDR3, as DNA: TGTGCCAGCAGGGGCTCTGGAAACACCATATATTTT. Its translation: CASRGSGNTIYF.